This TCR beta chain was identified in a study of blood T cell repertoires in COVID-19. Study details: COVID-19 samples, acute and convalescent, were from the United States, Italy and Spain. Sample material is recorded as cDNA or gDNA derived from T cells, B-cell-depleted T cells, or PBMCs.

Germline V gives CDR1 LNHDA, CDR2 SQIVND (reference sequence). V gave up 3 bases and J gave up 2 bases, with 10 bases separating them. The length of the CDR3 is 14 residues. The sample holds one count of this clone. Original handling: By means of reference gene primer amplification, nucleated cell counts were estimated. Some clones are missing from TCRdb's copy, which holds only in-frame ones; the method was immunoSEQ multiplex PCR. V, J and clone size are taken as reported in that table, and D and trimming were inferred from the DNA itself. Here the sample spans roughly 200,000 clones, over 70% being singletons.

Sequencing was done on a sample of peripheral blood. This sequence was found in a man aged 35 to 55 with acute or convalescent COVID-19. The chain recombines TRBV19 with TRBJ1-1; D gene ambiguous. The CDR3 loop is CASSITGRNTEAFF. The DNA of the CDR3 is TGTGCCAGTAGTATTACGGGAAGAAACACTGAAGCTTTCTTT. Full variable domain (rest looked up from reference TRBV19 and TRBJ1-1): DGGITQSPKYLFRKEGQNVTLSCEQNLNHDAMYWYRQDPGQGLRLIYYSQIVNDFQKGDIAEGYSVSREKKESFPLTVTSAQKNPTAFYLCASSITGRNTEAFFGQGTRLTVV.